This TCR beta chain was captured in a study of blood T cell repertoires in COVID-19. Study-level background: Italy, Spain and the United States were the sources of the convalescent and acute COVID-19 samples. PBMCs, B-cell-depleted T cells, or T cells provided the cDNA or gDNA that made up the material.

Original analysis: It was from reference gene primer amplification that nucleated cell counts were estimated. Clones were sequenced by immunoSEQ multiplex PCR, and TCRdb holds only the in-frame ones, with some missing. V, J and clone size are taken as reported in that table, and D and trimming were inferred from the DNA itself. Of 200,000 to 300,000 clones listed, around 90% are singletons. A Seattle source enrolled patients during active infection and followed them longitudinally. This CDR3 comprises 15 residues. V shed 4 bases and J 10 bases; nucleotides not matched to a gene: 7. From germline, CDR1 is MGHRA and CDR2 YSYEKL.

This chain links TRBV4-1 with TRBJ1-6; 10 bases are shared with TRBD1. The sequenced material came from peripheral blood. The TCR originated in a man aged 25 to 40 with COVID-19, enrolled during active disease. CDR3 protein: CASSRLGQGKSPLHF. For the CDR3, the DNA is TGCGCCAGCAGCCGCTTGGGACAGGGGAAATCACCCCTCCACTTT.